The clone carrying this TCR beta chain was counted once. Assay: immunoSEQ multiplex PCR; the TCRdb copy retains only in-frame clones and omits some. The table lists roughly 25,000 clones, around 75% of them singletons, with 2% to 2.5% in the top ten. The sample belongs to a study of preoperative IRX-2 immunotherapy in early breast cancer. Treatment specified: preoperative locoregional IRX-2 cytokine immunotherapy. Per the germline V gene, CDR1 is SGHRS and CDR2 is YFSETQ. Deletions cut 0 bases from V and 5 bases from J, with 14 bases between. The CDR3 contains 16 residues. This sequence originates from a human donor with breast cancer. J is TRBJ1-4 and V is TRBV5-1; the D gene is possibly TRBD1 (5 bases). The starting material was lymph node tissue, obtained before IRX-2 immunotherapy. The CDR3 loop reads CASSLAGEGRNEKLFF. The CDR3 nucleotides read TGCGCCAGCAGCTTGGCGGGGGAAGGCCGAAATGAAAAACTGTTTTTT.